The 10 T cell receptor beta chains below come from one sample, sequenced in a study of cytomegalovirus exposure and HLA in healthy donors. The PCR employed 60 Vbeta primers together with 13 Jbeta primers. The data were produced by immunoSEQ multiplex PCR, yet TCRdb's version contains in-frame clones alone and is incomplete. The data hold approximately 180,000 clones, with roughly 83% observed a single time. The specimen sequenced was PBMCs. These receptors all stem from a woman aged 45-65 years in good health and CMV-seronegative.

The chain uses TRBV5-6 and TRBJ1-1; D uncertain. Germline assignment: CDR1 SGHDT and CDR2 YYEEEE. V lost 0 bases and J 1 base, leaving 16 bases between the germline ends. The length of the CDR3 is 17 residues. The CDR3 coding sequence is TGTGCCAGCAGCTTGGCAACCCGGCACTACACGAACACTGAAGCTTTCTTT. Translation: CASSLATRHYTNTEAFF. The whole variable domain, filled in from reference TRBV5-6 and TRBJ1-1, reads DAGVTQSPTHLIKTRGQQVTLRCSPKSGHDTVSWYQQALGQGPQFIFQYYEEEERQRGNFPDRFSGHQFPNYSSELNVNALLLGDSALYLCASSLATRHYTNTEAFFGQGTRLTVV.

The rearrangement links TRBV9 to TRBJ2-7; 9 bases are a match to TRBD2. Per germline, CDR1 SGDLS and CDR2 YYNGEE. CDR3 length: 16 residues. Trimming at V came to 2 bases and at J to 6 bases, leaving 12 bases not matched to a gene. Here the CDR3 reads CASSVGAGGSVVEQYF. CDR3 nucleotides: TGTGCCAGCAGCGTCGGAGCGGGGGGATCAGTCGTCGAGCAGTACTTC.

As to this clone: Relative to the germline gene, one junction end is altered; a read error may explain this. The genes are TRBV5-4 and TRBJ1-3, with D possibly TRBD1 on 6 matching bases. The CDR3 contains 14 residues. CDR1 SGHNT and CDR2 YYREEE come from the germline V gene (reference sequence). CDR3 nucleotides: TGTGCCAGCAGCTTGGACAGGGCTGGAAGCACCATATATTTT. Its translation: CASSLDRAGSTIYF.

This clone has a handful of counts. The chain joins TRBV5-6 to TRBJ2-2; 9 bases agree with TRBD1. Germline-derived CDR1 and CDR2 are SGHDT and YYEEEE. The V and J ends lost 0 bases and 4 bases, in that order; junction bases with no gene match: 1. The CDR3 contains 15 residues. This CDR3 is CASSLGDRATGELFF. The CDR3, as DNA: TGTGCCAGCAGCTTGGGGGACAGGGCCACCGGGGAGCTGTTTTTT.

The V gene is TRBV4-3, the J gene TRBJ2-1; tentative D call: TRBD2 (6 bases). The CDR3 is 20 amino acids. CDR1 and CDR2 (germline): LGHNA, YSLEER. V was clipped by 1 base and J by 1 base, with 23 bases between them. CDR3 nucleotide sequence: TGCGCCAGCAGCCAAGTGTGGGGGACTGAAAGTGCGTTATCCTACAATGAGCAGTTCTTC. Amino acid sequence: CASSQVWGTESALSYNEQFF.

This chain uses TRBV6-5 with TRBJ2-7, with D possibly being TRBD1 (6 bases). The CDR3 has 13 residues. CDR1 is MNHEY, CDR2 SVGAGI, per germline. V was trimmed by 0 bases and J by 12 bases, leaving 15 bases between them. The CDR3 DNA sequence: TGTGCCAGCAGTTACTCAACAGGGTCCCAGGCGTACTTC. Amino acids: CASSYSTGSQAYF.

The chain employs TRBV6-5 and TRBJ1-2, with 7 bases that match TRBD1. This CDR3 is 16 amino acids long. The germline V gene has CDR1 MNHEY and CDR2 SVGAGI. Losses at the gene ends were 2 bases for V and 4 bases for J; bases not matched to a gene: 10. CDR3 sequence reads: CASSYASGAGGYGYTF. The CDR3 DNA reads TGTGCCAGCAGTTACGCCTCAGGGGCAGGGGGCTATGGCTACACCTTC.

The rearrangement joins TRBV7-9 to TRBJ2-7, with unresolved D. Trimming pared 2 bases from V and 7 bases from J, leaving 6 bases between. CDR1 is SEHNR, CDR2 FQNEAQ, per germline (reference sequence). CDR3 length: 11 residues. This CDR3 reads CASSLQAEQYF. CDR3 nucleotides: TGTGCCAGCAGCTTACAAGCAGAGCAGTACTTC.

The chain carries TRBV7-9 and TRBJ1-1; D not resolved. V was trimmed by 4 bases and J by 0 bases, leaving 12 bases between them. Germline V gene sequence: CDR1 SEHNR, CDR2 FQNEAQ (reference sequence). The CDR3 spans 15 residues. The CDR3 coding sequence is TGTGCCAGCAGCTCCCTTCGGAGTATGAACACTGAAGCTTTCTTT. Translation: CASSSLRSMNTEAFF.

CDR3 nucleotide sequence: TGTGCCACCGAAGGAGCTCCGGGACAGGGAAACACCGGGGAGCTGTTTTTT. It yields the protein CATEGAPGQGNTGELFF. The chain is built from TRBV2 and TRBJ2-2; 9 bases agree with TRBD1. Germline loops: CDR1 SNHLY, CDR2 FYNNEI. The CDR3 spans 17 residues. The V gene end was trimmed by 10 bases and the J gene end by 2 bases; junction bases not matched to a gene: 14.